A selection of T cell receptor beta chains follows, all from one sample in a study of OX40 agonist ivuxolimab in advanced cancers. The protocol was immunoSEQ multiplex PCR, while the TCRdb copy is restricted to in-frame clones and leaves out a portion. The repertoire consists of tens of thousands of clones, with about 84% occurring once and the leading ten covering 3.5% to 4%. The sequencing used CD4+ or CD8+ T cells sorted from blood, collected in a trial of the OX40 agonist ivuxolimab. The receptors here all came from an adult with an advanced solid tumor such as melanoma, head and neck, liver or kidney cancer. Each CDR3 is given with its conserved first and last residue. Fields, in order: V gene, J gene, clone size, D gene, CDR3 protein, CDR3 DNA. The D gene is left open where the match is weak. Only some rows state a clone size, as once, few, many or a class for expanded clones.

V: TRBV6-5
J: TRBJ1-1
size: .
D: .
CDR3: CASSYSLGASAFF
DNA: TGTGCCAGCAGTTACTCTTTAGGGGCGTCCGCTTTCTTT

V: TRBV21-1
J: TRBJ1-5
size: few
D: .
CDR3: CASSKLSGAGNQPQHF
DNA: TGTGCCAGCAGCAAACTCAGTGGGGCTGGGAATCAGCCCCAGCATTTT

V: TRBV28
J: TRBJ2-5
size: once
D: .
CDR3: CASSPPGLQETQYF
DNA: TGTGCCAGCAGCCCACCGGGACTTCAAGAGACCCAGTACTTC

V: TRBV19
J: TRBJ2-1
size: .
D: .
CDR3: CASSTRPGMSHNEQFF
DNA: TGTGCCAGTAGTACCCGGCCGGGGATGTCGCACAATGAGCAGTTCTTC

V: TRBV4-3
J: TRBJ2-4
size: .
D: .
CDR3: CASSQAGTKNIQYF
DNA: TGCGCCAGCAGCCAGGCGGGGACCAAAAACATTCAGTACTTC

V: TRBV18
J: TRBJ1-3
size: .
D: .
CDR3: CASSPSGMGNTIYF
DNA: TGTGCCAGCTCACCGTCGGGAATGGGAAACACCATATATTTT

V: TRBV29-1
J: TRBJ2-5
size: .
D: TRBD2
CDR3: CSAGVAGGQETQYF
DNA: TGCAGCGCCGGAGTAGCGGGGGGTCAAGAGACCCAGTACTTC

V: TRBV7-9
J: TRBJ2-3
size: .
D: .
CDR3: CASSLVGDADTQYF
DNA: TGTGCCAGCAGCTTAGTCGGGGACGCAGATACGCAGTATTTT

V: TRBV10-1
J: TRBJ1-6
size: many
D: .
CDR3: CASISSSYNSPLHF
DNA: TGCGCCAGCATCAGTAGCTCCTATAATTCACCCCTCCACTTT

V: TRBV11-2
J: TRBJ2-5
size: .
D: .
CDR3: CASSLGPELQETQYF
DNA: TGTGCCAGCAGCTTAGGTCCGGAGCTCCAAGAGACCCAGTACTTC

V: TRBV6-1
J: TRBJ2-3
size: many
D: TRBD2
CDR3: CASGGLGNTDTQYF
DNA: TGTGCCAGCGGGGGACTAGGGAACACAGATACGCAGTATTTT

V: TRBV5-4
J: TRBJ2-3
size: .
D: TRBD2
CDR3: CASSPHGGAGGEDTQYF
DNA: TGTGCCAGCAGCCCCCACGGCGGAGCGGGGGGGGAAGATACGCAGTATTTT